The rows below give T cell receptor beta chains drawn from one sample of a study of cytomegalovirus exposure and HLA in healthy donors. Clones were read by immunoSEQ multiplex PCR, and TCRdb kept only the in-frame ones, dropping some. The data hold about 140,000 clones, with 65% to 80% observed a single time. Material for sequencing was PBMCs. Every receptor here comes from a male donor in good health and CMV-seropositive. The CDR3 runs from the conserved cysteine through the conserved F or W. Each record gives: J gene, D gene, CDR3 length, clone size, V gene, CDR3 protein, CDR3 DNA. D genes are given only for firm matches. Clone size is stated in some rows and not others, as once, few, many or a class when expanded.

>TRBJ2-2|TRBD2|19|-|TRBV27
CASSLLPPGLAANTGELFF
TGTGCCAGCAGTTTATTACCCCCGGGACTAGCGGCGAACACCGGGGAGCTGTTTTTT
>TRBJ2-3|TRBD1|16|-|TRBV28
CASSSQQGPSTDTQYF
TGTGCCAGCAGTTCACAACAGGGGCCTAGCACAGATACGCAGTATTTT
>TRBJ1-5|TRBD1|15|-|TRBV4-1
CASSLAPTGDQPQHF
TGCGCCAGCAGCCTCGCACCGACAGGGGATCAGCCCCAGCATTTT
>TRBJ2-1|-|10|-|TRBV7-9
CASSSFEQFF
TGTGCCAGCAGCTCATTTGAGCAGTTCTTC
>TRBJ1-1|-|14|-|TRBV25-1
CASSGGTMNTEAFF
TGTGCCAGTTCGGGGGGGACAATGAACACTGAAGCTTTCTTT
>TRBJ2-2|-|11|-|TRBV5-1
CASSSAGELFF
TGCGCCAGCAGCTCAGCCGGGGAGCTGTTTTTT
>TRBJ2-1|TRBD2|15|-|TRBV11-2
CASSHQRERNNEQFF
TGTGCCAGCAGCCATCAGCGGGAGCGGAACAATGAGCAGTTCTTC
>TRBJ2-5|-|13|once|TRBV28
CASRVPGQETQYF
TGTGCCAGCAGGGTACCAGGGCAAGAGACCCAGTACTTC
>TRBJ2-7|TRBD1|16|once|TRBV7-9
CASSGGRQGDSYEQYF
TGTGCCAGCAGCGGCGGTCGGCAGGGGGACTCCTACGAGCAGTACTTC
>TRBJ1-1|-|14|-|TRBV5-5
CASSLGQMNTEAFF
TGTGCCAGCAGCTTGGGACAGATGAACACTGAAGCTTTCTTT
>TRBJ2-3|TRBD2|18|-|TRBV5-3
CARSPNGLAERPTDTQYF
TGTGCCAGAAGCCCTAACGGACTAGCGGAAAGGCCCACAGATACGCAGTATTTT
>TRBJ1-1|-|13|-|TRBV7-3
CASSLQGDTEAFF
TGTGCCAGCAGCTTGCAGGGTGACACTGAAGCTTTCTTT
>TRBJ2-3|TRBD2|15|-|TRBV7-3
CASSLGGLGTDTQYF
TGTGCCAGCAGCTTAGGCGGACTAGGCACAGATACGCAGTATTTT
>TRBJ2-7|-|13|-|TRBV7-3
CASKTGVYYEQYF
TGTGCCAGCAAAACGGGAGTTTACTACGAGCAGTACTTC
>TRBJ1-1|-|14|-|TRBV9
CASSPRGGQTEAFF
TGTGCCAGCAGCCCTAGGGGGGGGCAGACTGAAGCTTTCTTT
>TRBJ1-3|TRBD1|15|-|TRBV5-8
CASSRNRQGGNTIYF
TGTGCCAGCAGCCGAAACCGACAGGGAGGAAACACCATATATTTT
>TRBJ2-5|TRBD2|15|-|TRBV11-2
CASSPLAGELETQYF
TGTGCCAGCAGCCCACTAGCGGGGGAACTAGAGACCCAGTACTTC
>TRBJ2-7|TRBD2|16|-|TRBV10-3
CAISDPSGLGNYEQYF
TGTGCCATCAGTGATCCTAGCGGGCTCGGAAACTACGAGCAGTACTTC
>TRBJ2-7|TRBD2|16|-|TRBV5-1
CASSSISGGTPYEQYF
TGCGCCAGCAGCTCGATTAGCGGGGGGACACCCTACGAGCAGTACTTC
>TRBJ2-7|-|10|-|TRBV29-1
CSVLIGEQYF
TGCAGCGTACTCATCGGGGAGCAGTACTTC
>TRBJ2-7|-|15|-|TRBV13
CASSLWGQGTYEQYF
TGTGCCAGCAGCTTATGGGGACAAGGCACCTACGAGCAGTACTTC
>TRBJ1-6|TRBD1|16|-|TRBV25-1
CASSGTPGQGNSPLHF
TGTGCCAGCAGTGGGACACCGGGACAGGGGAATTCACCCCTCCACTTT
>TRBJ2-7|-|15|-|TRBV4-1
CASSQYATEPYEQYF
TGCGCCAGCAGCCAATACGCGACGGAGCCCTACGAGCAGTACTTC
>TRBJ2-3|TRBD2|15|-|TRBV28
CASSFIGAGGGTQYF
TGTGCCAGCAGTTTTATAGGCGCTGGGGGGGGTACGCAGTATTTT
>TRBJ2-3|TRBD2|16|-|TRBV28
CASSTRTSEKADTQYF
TGTGCCAGCAGTACCCGGACTAGCGAAAAGGCAGATACGCAGTATTTT
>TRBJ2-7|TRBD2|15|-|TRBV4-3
CASSYSGGSSYEQYF
TGCGCCAGCAGCTACAGCGGGGGAAGCTCCTACGAGCAGTACTTC
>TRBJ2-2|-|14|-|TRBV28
CASSMRQNTGELFF
TGTGCCAGCAGTATGAGACAGAACACCGGGGAGCTGTTTTTT
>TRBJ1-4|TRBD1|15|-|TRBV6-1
CASSEPGTGNEKLFF
TGTGCCAGCAGTGAACCGGGGACAGGGAATGAAAAACTGTTTTTT
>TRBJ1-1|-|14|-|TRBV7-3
CASSSGGGRTEAFF
TGTGCCAGCAGCTCCGGTGGTGGGAGGACTGAAGCTTTCTTT
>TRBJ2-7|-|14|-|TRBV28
CASRVRGSRNEQYF
TGTGCCAGCAGGGTTAGGGGGTCTAGGAACGAGCAGTACTTC
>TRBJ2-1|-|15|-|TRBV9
CASSVSGSANNEQFF
TGTGCCAGCAGCGTCTCGGGTAGCGCTAACAATGAGCAGTTCTTC
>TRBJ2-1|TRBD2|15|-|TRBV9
CASSSETSAKNEQFF
TGTGCCAGCAGCTCAGAGACTAGCGCAAAGAATGAGCAGTTCTTC
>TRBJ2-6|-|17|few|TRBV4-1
CASSQTLTGSGANVLTF
TGCGCCAGCAGCCAAACGCTAACAGGGTCTGGGGCCAACGTCCTGACTTTC
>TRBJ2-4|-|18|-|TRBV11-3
CASSLIRVGGLAKNIQYF
TGTGCCAGCAGCTTAATCAGGGTGGGGGGACTAGCCAAAAACATTCAGTACTTC
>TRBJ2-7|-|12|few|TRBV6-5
CASSYGLNEQYF
TGTGCCAGCAGTTACGGCCTCAACGAGCAGTACTTC
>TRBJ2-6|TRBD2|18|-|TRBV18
CASSPYRGGYSGANVLTF
TGTGCCAGCTCACCATACCGCGGGGGGTACTCTGGGGCCAACGTCCTGACTTTC
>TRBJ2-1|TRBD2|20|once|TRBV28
CASSPPRQGEREGLYNEQFF
TGTGCCAGCAGTCCCCCCCGGCAGGGGGAGCGGGAGGGACTATACAATGAGCAGTTCTTC
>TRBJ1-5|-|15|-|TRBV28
CASSPRQRGGQPQHF
TGTGCCAGCAGCCCTCGACAGCGCGGGGGGCAGCCCCAGCATTTT
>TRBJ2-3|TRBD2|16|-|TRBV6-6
CASSRRLAGRSDTQYF
TGTGCCAGCAGTCGGCGACTAGCGGGGAGATCAGATACGCAGTATTTT
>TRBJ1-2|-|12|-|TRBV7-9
CASSPGVSGYTF
TGTGCCAGCAGCCCAGGGGTGAGTGGCTACACCTTC
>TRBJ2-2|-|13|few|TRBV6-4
CASSEQGAGELFF
TGTGCCAGCAGTGAACAGGGAGCCGGGGAGCTGTTTTTT
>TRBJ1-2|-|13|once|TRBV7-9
CASTQQEYYGYTF
TGTGCCAGCACCCAACAGGAATACTATGGCTACACCTTC
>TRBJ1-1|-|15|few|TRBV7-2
CASSLAPGSGTEAFF
TGTGCCAGCAGCTTAGCGCCGGGATCGGGGACTGAAGCTTTCTTT
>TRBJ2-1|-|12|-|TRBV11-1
CASSFVSNEQFF
TGTGCCAGCAGCTTTGTTAGCAATGAGCAGTTCTTC
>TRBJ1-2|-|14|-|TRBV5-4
CASSLIQVRHGYTF
TGTGCCAGCAGCTTGATCCAAGTCAGGCATGGCTACACCTTC
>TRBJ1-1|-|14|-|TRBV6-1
CASRLDQGFTEAFF
TGTGCCAGCAGGCTCGACCAGGGGTTCACTGAAGCTTTCTTT
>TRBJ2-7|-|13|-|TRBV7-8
CASSSTRTYEQYF
TGTGCCAGCAGCTCGACTAGAACCTACGAGCAGTACTTC
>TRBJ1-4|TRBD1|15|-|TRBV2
CASRALGQGYEKLFF
TGTGCCAGCAGGGCCCTAGGACAGGGTTATGAAAAACTGTTTTTT
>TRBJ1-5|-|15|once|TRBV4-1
CASSQDHTSNQPQHF
TGCGCCAGCAGCCAAGATCATACTTCTAATCAGCCCCAGCATTTT
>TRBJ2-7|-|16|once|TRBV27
CASSLISGGAERKQYF
TGTGCCAGCAGTTTAATTTCGGGCGGGGCAGAGAGAAAGCAGTACTTC
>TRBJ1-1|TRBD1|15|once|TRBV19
CASSPPTGWNTEAFF
TGTGCCAGTAGTCCCCCGACAGGGTGGAACACTGAAGCTTTCTTT
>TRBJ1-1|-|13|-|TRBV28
CASSLFRGTEAFF
TGTGCCAGCAGTTTATTTCGGGGAACTGAAGCTTTCTTT
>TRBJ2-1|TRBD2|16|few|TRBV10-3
CATGRGIAGVTDEQFF
TGTGCCACCGGAAGGGGAATAGCGGGAGTTACGGATGAGCAGTTCTTC
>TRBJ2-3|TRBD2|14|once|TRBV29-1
CSVKLAELTDTQYF
TGCAGCGTGAAACTAGCGGAACTCACAGATACGCAGTATTTT
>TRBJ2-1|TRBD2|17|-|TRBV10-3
CAISEVWASGRGGEQFF
TGTGCCATCAGTGAGGTCTGGGCTAGCGGGAGGGGCGGTGAGCAGTTCTTC